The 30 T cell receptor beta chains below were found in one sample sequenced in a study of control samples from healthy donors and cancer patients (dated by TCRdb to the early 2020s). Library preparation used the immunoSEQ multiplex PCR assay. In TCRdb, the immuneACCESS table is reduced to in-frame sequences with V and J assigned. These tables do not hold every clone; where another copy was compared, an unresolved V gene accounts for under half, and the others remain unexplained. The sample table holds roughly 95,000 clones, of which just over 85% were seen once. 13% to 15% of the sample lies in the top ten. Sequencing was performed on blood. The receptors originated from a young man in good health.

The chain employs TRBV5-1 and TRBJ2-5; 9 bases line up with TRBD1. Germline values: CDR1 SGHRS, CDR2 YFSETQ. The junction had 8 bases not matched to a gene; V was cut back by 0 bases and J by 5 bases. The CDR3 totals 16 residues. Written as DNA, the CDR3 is TGCGCCAGCAGCTTGGAAAGGGACAGGGTGCTGGAGACCCAGTACTTC. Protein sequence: CASSLERDRVLETQYF. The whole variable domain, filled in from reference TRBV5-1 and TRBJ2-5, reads KAGVTQTPRYLIKTRGQQVTLSCSPISGHRSVSWYQQTPGQGLQFLFEYFSETQRNKGNFPGRFSGRQFSNSRSEMNVSTLELGDSALYLCASSLERDRVLETQYFGPGTRLLVL.

The CDR3 sequence: CASSPGGGRLYEQYF. In nucleotides, the CDR3 is TGTGCCAGCAGCCCTGGGGGGGGTAGGCTCTACGAGCAGTACTTC. J is TRBJ2-7 and V is TRBV11-2, with 7 bases lining up with TRBD2. The CDR3 extends over 15 amino acids. The ends lost 5 bases at V and 3 bases at J; junction bases unmatched: 10. Germline-derived CDR1 and CDR2 are SGHAT and FQNNGV.

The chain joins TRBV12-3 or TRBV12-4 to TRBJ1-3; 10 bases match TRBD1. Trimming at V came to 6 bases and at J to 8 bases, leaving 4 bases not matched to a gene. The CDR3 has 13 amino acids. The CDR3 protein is CASSRTGGDTIYF. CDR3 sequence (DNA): TGTGCCAGCAGCCGGACAGGGGGAGACACCATATATTTT.

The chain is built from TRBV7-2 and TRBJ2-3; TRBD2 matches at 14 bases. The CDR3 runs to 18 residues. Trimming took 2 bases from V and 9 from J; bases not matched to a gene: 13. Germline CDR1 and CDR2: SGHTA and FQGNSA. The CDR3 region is CASSLSPGTSGRSGTQYF. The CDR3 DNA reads TGTGCCAGCAGCTTAAGTCCCGGGACTAGCGGGAGAAGTGGCACGCAGTATTTT.

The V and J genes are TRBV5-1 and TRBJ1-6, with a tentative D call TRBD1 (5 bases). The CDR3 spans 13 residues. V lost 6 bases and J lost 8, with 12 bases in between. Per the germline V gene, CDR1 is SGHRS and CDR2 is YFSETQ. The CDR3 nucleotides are TGCGCCAGCACATCATCGGGGGATTCACCCCTCCACTTT. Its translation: CASTSSGDSPLHF.

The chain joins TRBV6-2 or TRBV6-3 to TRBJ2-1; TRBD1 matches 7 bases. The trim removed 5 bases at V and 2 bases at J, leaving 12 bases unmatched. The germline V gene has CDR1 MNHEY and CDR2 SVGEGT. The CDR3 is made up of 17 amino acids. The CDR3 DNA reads TGTGCCAGCAGTGCTCACAGGGGTGGCCTAGCCTACAATGAGCAGTTCTTC. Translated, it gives CASSAHRGGLAYNEQFF.

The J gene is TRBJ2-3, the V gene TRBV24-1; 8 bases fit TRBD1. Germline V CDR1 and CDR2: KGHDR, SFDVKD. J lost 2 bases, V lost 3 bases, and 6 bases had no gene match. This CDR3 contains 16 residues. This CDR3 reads CATSDPGTGYTDTQYF. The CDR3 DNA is TGTGCCACCAGTGATCCCGGGACAGGATACACAGATACGCAGTATTTT.

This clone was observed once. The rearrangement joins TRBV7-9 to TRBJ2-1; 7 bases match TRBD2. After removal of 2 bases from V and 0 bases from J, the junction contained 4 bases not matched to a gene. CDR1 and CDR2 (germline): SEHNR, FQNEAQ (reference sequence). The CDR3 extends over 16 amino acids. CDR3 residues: CASSLSSGASYNEQFF. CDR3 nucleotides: TGTGCCAGCAGCTTATCTAGCGGAGCCTCCTACAATGAGCAGTTCTTC.

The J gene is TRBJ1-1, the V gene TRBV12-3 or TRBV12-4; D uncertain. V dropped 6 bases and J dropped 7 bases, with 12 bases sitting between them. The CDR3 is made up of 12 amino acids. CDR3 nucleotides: TGTGCCAGCAGCTTAATTGGGGTTGAAGCTTTCTTT. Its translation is CASSLIGVEAFF.

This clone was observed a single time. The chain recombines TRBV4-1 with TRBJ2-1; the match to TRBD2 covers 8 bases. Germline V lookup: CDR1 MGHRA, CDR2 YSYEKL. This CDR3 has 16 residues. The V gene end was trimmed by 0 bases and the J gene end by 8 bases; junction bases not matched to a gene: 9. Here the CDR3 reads CASSQDLGASGHEQFF. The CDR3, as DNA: TGCGCCAGCAGCCAAGATCTTGGGGCTAGCGGGCATGAGCAGTTCTTC.

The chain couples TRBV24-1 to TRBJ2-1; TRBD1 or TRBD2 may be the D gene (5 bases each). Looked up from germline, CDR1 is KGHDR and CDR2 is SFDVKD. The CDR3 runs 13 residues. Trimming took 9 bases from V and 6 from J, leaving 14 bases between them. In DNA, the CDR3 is TGTGCCACCCGAACCGGGGCAGCCAATGAGCAGTTCTTC. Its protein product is CATRTGAANEQFF.

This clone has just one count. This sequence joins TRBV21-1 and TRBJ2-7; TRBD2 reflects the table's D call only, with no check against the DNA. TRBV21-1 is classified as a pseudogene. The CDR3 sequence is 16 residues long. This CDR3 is CASSKEGGGTSYEQYF. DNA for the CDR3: TGTGCCAGCAGCAAAGAGGGAGGGGGGACCAGCTACGAGCAGTACTTC.

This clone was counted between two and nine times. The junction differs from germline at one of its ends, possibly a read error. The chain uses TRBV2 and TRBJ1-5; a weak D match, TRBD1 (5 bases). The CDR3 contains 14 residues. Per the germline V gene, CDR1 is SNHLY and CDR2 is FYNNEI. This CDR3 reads CASTEGAGNQPQHF. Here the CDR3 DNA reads TGTGCCAGCACTGAAGGGGCGGGCAATCAGCCCCAGCATTTT.

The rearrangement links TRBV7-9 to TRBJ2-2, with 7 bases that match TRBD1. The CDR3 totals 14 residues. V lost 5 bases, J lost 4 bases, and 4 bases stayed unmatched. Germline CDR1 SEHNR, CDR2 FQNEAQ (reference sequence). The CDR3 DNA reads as TGTGCCAGCAGCACAGGACAGGCCACCGGGGAGCTGTTTTTT. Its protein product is CASSTGQATGELFF.

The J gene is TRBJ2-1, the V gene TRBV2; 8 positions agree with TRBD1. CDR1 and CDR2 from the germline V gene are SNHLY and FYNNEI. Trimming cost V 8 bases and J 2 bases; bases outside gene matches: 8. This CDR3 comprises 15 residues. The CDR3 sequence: CASWDRLLTYNEQFF. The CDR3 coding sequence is TGTGCCAGCTGGGACAGGCTGCTTACCTACAATGAGCAGTTCTTC.

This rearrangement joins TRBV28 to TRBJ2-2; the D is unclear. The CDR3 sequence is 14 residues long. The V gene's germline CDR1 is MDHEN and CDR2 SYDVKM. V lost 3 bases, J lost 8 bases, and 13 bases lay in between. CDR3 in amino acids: CASSFTPQTGELFF. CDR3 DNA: TGTGCCAGCAGTTTTACCCCCCAGACGGGGGAGCTGTTTTTT.

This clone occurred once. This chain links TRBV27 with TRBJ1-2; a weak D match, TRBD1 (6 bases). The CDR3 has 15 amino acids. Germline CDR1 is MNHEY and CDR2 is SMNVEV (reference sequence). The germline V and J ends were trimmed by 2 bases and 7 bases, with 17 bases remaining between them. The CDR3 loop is CASSLARGGLGGYTF. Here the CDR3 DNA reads TGTGCCAGCAGTTTAGCACGGGGGGGGCTGGGTGGCTACACCTTC.

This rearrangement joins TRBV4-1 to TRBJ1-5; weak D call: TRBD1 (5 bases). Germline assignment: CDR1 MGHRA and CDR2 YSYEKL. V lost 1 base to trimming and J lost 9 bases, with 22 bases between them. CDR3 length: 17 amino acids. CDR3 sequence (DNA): TGCGCCAGCAGCCAAGGAGGCCTCGGGGCAGGGCAAGGGCCCCAGCATTTT. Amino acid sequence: CASSQGGLGAGQGPQHF.

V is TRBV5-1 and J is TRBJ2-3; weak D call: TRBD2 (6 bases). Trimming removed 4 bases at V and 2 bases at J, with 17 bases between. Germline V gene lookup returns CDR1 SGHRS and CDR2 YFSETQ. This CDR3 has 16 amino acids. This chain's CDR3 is CASSLGRAGNTDTQYF. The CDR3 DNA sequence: TGCGCCAGCAGCCTGGGACGGGCGGGAAACACAGATACGCAGTATTTT.

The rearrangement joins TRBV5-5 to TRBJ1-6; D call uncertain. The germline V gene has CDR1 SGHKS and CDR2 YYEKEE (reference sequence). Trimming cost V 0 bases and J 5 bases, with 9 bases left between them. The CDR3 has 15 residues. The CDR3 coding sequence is TGTGCCAGCAGCTTGGTCCCAGAGAATAATTCACCCCTCCACTTT. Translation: CASSLVPENNSPLHF.

CDR3 in DNA: TGTGCCAGCAAGTTCGGGGGGACTAGCGGGAGTTTTGCTACGCAGTATTTT. It codes for CASKFGGTSGSFATQYF. J is TRBJ2-3 and V is TRBV7-8, with 14 bases fitting TRBD2. With 7 bases clipped from V and 8 bases from J, the junction kept 14 bases outside the gene matches. The CDR3 is 17 residues long. Germline assignment: CDR1 SGHVS and CDR2 FQNEAQ.

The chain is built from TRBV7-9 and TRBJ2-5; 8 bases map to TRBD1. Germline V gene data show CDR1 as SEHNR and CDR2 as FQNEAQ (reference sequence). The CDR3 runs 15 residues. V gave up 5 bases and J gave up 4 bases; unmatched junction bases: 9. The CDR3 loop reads CASSRGQGLGETQYF. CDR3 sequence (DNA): TGTGCCAGCAGCCGAGGACAGGGCTTGGGAGAGACCCAGTACTTC.

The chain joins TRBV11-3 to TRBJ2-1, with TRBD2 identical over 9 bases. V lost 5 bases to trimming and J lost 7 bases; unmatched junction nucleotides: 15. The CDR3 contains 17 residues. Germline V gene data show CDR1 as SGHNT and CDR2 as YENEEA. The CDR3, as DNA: TGTGCCAGCAGCCCTCGGAATGGAGCGGGAGGTGGTAATGAGCAGTTCTTC. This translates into CASSPRNGAGGGNEQFF.

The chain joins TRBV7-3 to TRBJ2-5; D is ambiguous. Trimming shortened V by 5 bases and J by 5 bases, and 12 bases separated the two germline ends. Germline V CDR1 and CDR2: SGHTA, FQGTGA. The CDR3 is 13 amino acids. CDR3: CASSIYVGETQYF. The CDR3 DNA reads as TGTGCCAGCAGCATCTATGTTGGTGAGACCCAGTACTTC.

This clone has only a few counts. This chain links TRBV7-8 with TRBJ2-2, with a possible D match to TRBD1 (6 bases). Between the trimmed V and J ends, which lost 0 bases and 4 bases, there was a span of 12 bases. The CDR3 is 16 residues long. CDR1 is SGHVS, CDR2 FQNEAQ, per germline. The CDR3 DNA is TGTGCCAGCAGCTTAGCGAACAGGGCGGGCACCGGGGAGCTGTTTTTT. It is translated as CASSLANRAGTGELFF.

The CDR3 DNA sequence: TGCGCCAGCAGCTTGGGACAGGGGACAGCTAATGAAAAACTGTTTTTT. Protein sequence: CASSLGQGTANEKLFF. The chain employs TRBV5-1 and TRBJ1-4; TRBD1 matches 8 bases. This CDR3 contains 16 residues. After removal of 0 bases from V and 3 bases from J, the junction contained 4 bases not matched to a gene. Per the germline V gene, CDR1 is SGHRS and CDR2 is YFSETQ. Looking up the rest from reference TRBV5-1 and TRBJ1-4 gives the full variable domain: KAGVTQTPRYLIKTRGQQVTLSCSPISGHRSVSWYQQTPGQGLQFLFEYFSETQRNKGNFPGRFSGRQFSNSRSEMNVSTLELGDSALYLCASSLGQGTANEKLFFGSGTQLSVL.

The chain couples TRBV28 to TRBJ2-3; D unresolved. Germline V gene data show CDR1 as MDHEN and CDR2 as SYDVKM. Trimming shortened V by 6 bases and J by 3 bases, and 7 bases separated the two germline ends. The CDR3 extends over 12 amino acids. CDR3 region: CASRQSTDTQYF. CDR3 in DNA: TGTGCCAGCAGACAGAGTACAGATACGCAGTATTTT. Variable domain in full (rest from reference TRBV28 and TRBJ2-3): DVKVTQSSRYLVKRTGEKVFLECVQDMDHENMFWYRQDPGLGLRLIYFSYDVKMKEKGDIPEGYSVSREKKERFSLILESASTNQTSMYLCASRQSTDTQYFGPGTRLTVL.

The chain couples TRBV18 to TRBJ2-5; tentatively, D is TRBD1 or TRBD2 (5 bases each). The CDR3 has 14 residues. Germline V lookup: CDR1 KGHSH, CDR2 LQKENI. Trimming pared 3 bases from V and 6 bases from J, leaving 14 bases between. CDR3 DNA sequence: TGTGCCAGCTCACCGGGACCCCGAGGACAGACCCAGTACTTC. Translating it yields CASSPGPRGQTQYF.

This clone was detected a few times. The CDR3, as DNA: TGTGCCAGCAGCGTCTCTCCGGGAGAGAACCAAGAGACCCAGTACTTC. This sequence encodes CASSVSPGENQETQYF. J is TRBJ2-5 and V is TRBV9; TRBD2 is a possible D gene (6 bases). V shed 2 bases and J shed 0 bases, with 14 bases lying between them. The CDR3 is made up of 16 amino acids. The germline V gene encodes CDR1 SGDLS and CDR2 YYNGEE.

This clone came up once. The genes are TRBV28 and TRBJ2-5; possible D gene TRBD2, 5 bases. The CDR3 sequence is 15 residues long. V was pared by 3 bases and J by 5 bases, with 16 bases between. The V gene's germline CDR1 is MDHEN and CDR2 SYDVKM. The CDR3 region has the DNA TGTGCCAGCAGTTTTCTGGGTCGGGAAACCGAGACCCAGTACTTC. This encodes CASSFLGRETETQYF.